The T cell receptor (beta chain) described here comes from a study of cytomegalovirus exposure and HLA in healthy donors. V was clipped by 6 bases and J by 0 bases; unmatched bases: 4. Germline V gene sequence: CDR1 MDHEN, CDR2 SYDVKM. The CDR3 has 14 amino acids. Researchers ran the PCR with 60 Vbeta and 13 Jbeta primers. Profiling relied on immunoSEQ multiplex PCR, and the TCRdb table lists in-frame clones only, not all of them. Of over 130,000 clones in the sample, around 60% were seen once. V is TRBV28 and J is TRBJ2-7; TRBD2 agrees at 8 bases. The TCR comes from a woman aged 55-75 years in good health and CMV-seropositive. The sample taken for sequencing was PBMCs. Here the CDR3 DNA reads TGTGCCAGCAGACCGAGCGGGAGCTCCTACGAGCAGTACTTC. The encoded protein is CASRPSGSSYEQYF.